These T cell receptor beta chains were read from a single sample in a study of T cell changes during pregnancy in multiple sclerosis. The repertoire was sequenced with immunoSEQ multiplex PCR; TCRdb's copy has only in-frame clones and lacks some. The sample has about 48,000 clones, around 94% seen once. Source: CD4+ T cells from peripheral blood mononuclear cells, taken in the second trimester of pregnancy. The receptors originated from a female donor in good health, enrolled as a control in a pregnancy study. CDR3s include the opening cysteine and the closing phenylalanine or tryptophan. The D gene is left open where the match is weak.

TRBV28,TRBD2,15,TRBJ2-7,CASSPASGGGNEQYF
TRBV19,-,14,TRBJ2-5,CASSPQGSVETQYF
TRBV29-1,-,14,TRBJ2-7,CSVDVAAGVGEQYF
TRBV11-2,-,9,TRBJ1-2,CASSYGYTF
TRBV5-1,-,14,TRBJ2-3,CASSLGQITDTQYF
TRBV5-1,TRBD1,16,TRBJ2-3,CASSLGGQGATDTQYF
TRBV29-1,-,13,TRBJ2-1,CSVNPAIGEEQFF
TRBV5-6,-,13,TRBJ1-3,CASRTFYGNTIYF
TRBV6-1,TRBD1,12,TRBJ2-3,CASTGSTDTQYF
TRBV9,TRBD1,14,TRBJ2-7,CASSTTGSGYEQYF
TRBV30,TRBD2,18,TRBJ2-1,CAWKVVDGGRRSYNEQFF
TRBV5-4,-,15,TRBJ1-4,CASSLGLAVDEKLFF
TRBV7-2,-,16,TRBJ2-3,CASSLGAASGTDTQYF
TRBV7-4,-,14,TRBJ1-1,CASSLQTSNTEAFF
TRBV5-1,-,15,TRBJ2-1,CASSLAGYSYNEQFF
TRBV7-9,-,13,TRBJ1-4,CASSSGLYEKLFF
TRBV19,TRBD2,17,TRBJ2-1,CASSLALRVAGYNEQFF
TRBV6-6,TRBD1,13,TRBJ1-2,CASRTGEGYGYTF
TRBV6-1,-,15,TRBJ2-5,CASSEDQRAEETQYF
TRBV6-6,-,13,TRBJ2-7,CASSYSTAYEQYF
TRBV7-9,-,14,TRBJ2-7,CASTHERGLDEQYF
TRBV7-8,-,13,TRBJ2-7,CASSLTREDEQYF
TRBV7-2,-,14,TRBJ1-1,CASSLNEGDTEAFF
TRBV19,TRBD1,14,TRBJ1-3,CASSRTGAGNTIYF
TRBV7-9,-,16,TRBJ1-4,CASSFRGFGTNEKLFF
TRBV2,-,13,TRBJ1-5,CASRSREGRPQHF
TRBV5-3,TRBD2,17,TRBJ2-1,CARSDARDYPRSNEQFF
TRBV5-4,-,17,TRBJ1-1,CASSRTGHPRGIPEAFF
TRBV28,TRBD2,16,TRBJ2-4,CATSDAAGGVVNIQYF
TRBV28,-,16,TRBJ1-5,CASSPLKRLSNQPQHF
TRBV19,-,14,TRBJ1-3,CASNTDNSGNTIYF
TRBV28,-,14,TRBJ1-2,CASSLAQTPYGYTF
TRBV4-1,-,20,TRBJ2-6,CASSQDRWTSTASGANVLTF
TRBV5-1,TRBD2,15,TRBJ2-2,CASSFGLAGTGELFF
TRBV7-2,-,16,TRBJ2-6,CASSARSEPGANVLTF
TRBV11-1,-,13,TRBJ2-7,CASSLAIWTEQYF
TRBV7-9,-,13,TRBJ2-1,CASSVPTGNEQFF
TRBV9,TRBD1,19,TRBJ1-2,CASREGTGAPLKGSYGYTF
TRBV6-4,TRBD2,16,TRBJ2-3,CASSDFGGGAADTQYF
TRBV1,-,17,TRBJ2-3,CTSSQGLAGTSTDTQYF
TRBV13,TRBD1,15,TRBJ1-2,CASSSWGQGAWGYTF
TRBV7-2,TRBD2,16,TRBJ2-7,CASSLALLAGPYEQYF
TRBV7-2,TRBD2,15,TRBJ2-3,CASSLSGRWSDTQYF
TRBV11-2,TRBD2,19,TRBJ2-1,CASSGLAGGRETYYNEQFF
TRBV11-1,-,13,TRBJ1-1,CASSWGVDTEAFF
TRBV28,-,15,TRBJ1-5,CASSLGGSNNQPQHF
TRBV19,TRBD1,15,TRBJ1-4,CASSFQGARGEKLFF
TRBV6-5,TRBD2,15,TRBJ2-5,CASRGFGAGEETQYF
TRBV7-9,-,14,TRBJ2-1,CASSLVGRRNEQFF
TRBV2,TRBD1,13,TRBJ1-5,CASTGTGVQPQHF
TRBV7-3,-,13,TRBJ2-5,CASSFGHQETQYF
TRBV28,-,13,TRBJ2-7,CASSFSTRREQYF